These 2 T cell receptor beta chains were all obtained from the same sample, sequenced in a study of cytomegalovirus exposure and HLA in healthy donors. PCR primers comprised 60 Vbeta and 13 Jbeta primers. TCRdb keeps only in-frame clones here, not all; method: immunoSEQ multiplex PCR. The sample consists of under 140,000 clones, nearly 80% of them appearing once. The sample consisted of PBMCs. Receptor source: a young woman in good health and CMV-seronegative.

This chain joins TRBV2 and TRBJ1-2, with D perhaps matching TRBD1 (6 bases). This CDR3 is 15 amino acids long. Germline CDR1 SNHLY, CDR2 FYNNEI. V lost 5 bases and J 8 bases, leaving 21 bases between the germline ends. CDR3 in amino acids: CASSFGSGTSGGYTF. The CDR3 coding sequence is TGTGCCAGCAGTTTTGGGTCCGGGACATCCGGGGGCTACACCTTC.

The chain couples TRBV5-1 to TRBJ1-6, with D possibly being TRBD1 (6 bases). The V gene's germline CDR1 is SGHRS and CDR2 YFSETQ. Trimming left V 2 bases short and J 8 bases short, with 14 bases between. This CDR3 is 15 amino acids long. The DNA of the CDR3 is TGCGCCAGCAGCTTTACGGGGCCAGGGGATTCACCCCTCCACTTT. Translation gives CASSFTGPGDSPLHF.